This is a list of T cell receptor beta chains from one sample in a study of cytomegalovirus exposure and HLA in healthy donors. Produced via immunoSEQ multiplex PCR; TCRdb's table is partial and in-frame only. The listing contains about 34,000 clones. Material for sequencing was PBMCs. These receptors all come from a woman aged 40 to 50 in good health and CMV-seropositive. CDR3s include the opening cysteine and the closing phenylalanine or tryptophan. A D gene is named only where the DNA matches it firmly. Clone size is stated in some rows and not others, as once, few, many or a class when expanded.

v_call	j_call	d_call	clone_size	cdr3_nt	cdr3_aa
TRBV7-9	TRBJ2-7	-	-	TGTGCCAGCAGCTTTCGACACGGTCCGGACGAGCAGTACTTC	CASSFRHGPDEQYF
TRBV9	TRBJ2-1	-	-	TGTGCCAGCAGTCCGGTCCCCACTAACCAGAATGAGCAGTTCTTC	CASSPVPTNQNEQFF
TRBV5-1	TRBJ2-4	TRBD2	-	TGCGCCAGCAGCATTAGCGGGAGGATAGGAGCCAAAAACATTCAGTACTTC	CASSISGRIGAKNIQYF
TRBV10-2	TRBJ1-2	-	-	TGCGCCAGCAGTGAGGGCAAACTAAACTATGGCTACACCTTC	CASSEGKLNYGYTF
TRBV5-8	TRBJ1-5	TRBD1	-	TGTGCCAGCAGCCGTACGGGACAGGGATTCGGCAATCAGCCCCAGCATTTT	CASSRTGQGFGNQPQHF
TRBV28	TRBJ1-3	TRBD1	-	TGTGCCAGCAGTTTCCGGACAGGAAGGTTTGCTGGAAACACCATATATTTT	CASSFRTGRFAGNTIYF
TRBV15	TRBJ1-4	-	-	TGTGCCACCAGCCCCCGAACGGCAACTAATGAAAAACTGTTTTTT	CATSPRTATNEKLFF
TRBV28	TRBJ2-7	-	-	TGTGCCAGCAGTTTAGCGGCCCCCTACGAGCAGTACTTC	CASSLAAPYEQYF
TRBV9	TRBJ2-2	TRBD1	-	TGTGCCAGCAGCGTAGAACCCCCCCGTCGCGCCGGGACAGGCGGTACCGGGGAGCTGTTTTTT	CASSVEPPRRAGTGGTGELFF
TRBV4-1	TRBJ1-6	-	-	TGCGCCAGCAGCCAAGTTTGGGGGGGCCCAGGGGATAGCTCCTATAATTCACCCCTCCACTTT	CASSQVWGGPGDSSYNSPLHF
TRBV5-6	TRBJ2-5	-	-	TGTGCCAGCAGTTCAGGTACCCAAGAGACCCAGTACTTC	CASSSGTQETQYF
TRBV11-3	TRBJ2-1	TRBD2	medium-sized	TGTGCCAGCAGCTTTAGCGGGAACTTGGTGAATGAGCAGTTCTTC	CASSFSGNLVNEQFF
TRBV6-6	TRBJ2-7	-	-	TGTGCCAGCAGTAACTACAGGGTCCACGAGCAGTACTTC	CASSNYRVHEQYF
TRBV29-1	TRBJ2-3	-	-	TGCAGCGTTGTTTCGGCAGGATCAACTAGCACAGATACGCAGTATTTT	CSVVSAGSTSTDTQYF
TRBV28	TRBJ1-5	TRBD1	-	TGTGCCAGCAGACCCGAGGGGGCGAGGCAGCCCCAGCATTTT	CASRPEGARQPQHF
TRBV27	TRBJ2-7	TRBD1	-	TGTGCCAGCAGTTCCGGATACAAGACAGGGGCCTACGAGCAGTACTTC	CASSSGYKTGAYEQYF
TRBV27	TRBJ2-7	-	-	TGTGCCAGCAGTTTTGTCCCCCTCGACCCCAAGCAGGCCTACGAGCAGTACTTC	CASSFVPLDPKQAYEQYF
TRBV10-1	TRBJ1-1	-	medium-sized	TGCGCCAGCAGTTCCGACACACAGAACACTGAAGCTTTCTTT	CASSSDTQNTEAFF
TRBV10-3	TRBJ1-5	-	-	TGTGCCATCAGTGAGGAACAGGATAGCAATCAGCCCCAGCATTTT	CAISEEQDSNQPQHF
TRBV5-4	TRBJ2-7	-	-	TGTGCCAGCAGCTTGGGTTGGGGAGACGAGCAGTACTTC	CASSLGWGDEQYF